These 9 T cell receptor beta chains share one sample of origin, sequenced in a study of blood T cells in healthy people across ages (dated by TCRdb to between 2014 and 2017). The protocol used for the library was 5' RACE. A second PCR of about 6 to 11 cycles was performed with a sample-barcoded 5' primer and a J-beta primer mix. The raw public reads went through TCRdb reprocessing: fastp at Q25, MiXCR clone calling, in-frame beta chains kept. Duplicate CDR3 protein sequences are folded into a single record with the most common DNA and genes. In this sample the table shows 1.5 million to 2 million distinct CDR3 sequences, about 39% of which occur a single time. 23% of the sample rests with the top ten. Input material: blood. Receptors originate from a human donor in good health.

The chain links TRBV7-2 to TRBJ2-1, with TRBD1 as a possible D gene (8 bases). Trimming took 5 bases from V and 5 from J, leaving 22 bases between them. CDR3 length: 17 residues. CDR1 and CDR2 from the germline V gene are SGHTA and FQGNSA. For the CDR3, the DNA is TGTGCCAGCAGCCCCCCCGGGAGACAGGGGAGGGACAATGAGCAGTTCTTC. Amino acids: CASSPPGRQGRDNEQFF.

The chain joins TRBV11-2 to TRBJ1-1; unclear D gene. Germline V gene data show CDR1 as SGHAT and CDR2 as FQNNGV. CDR3 length: 12 residues. V lost 7 bases and J lost 0, with 6 bases in between. In DNA form, the CDR3 reads TGTGCCAGCACAAAGTTGAACACTGAAGCTTTCTTT. Protein: CASTKLNTEAFF.

This clonotype has only a few counts. The chain joins TRBV4-2 to TRBJ1-1, with D possibly TRBD1 on 6 matching bases. This CDR3 is 12 amino acids long. V was clipped by 5 bases and J by 11 bases, with 15 bases between them. The germline V gene encodes CDR1 LGHNA and CDR2 YNFKEQ. The CDR3: CASSDPGASAFF. The CDR3, as DNA: TGTGCCAGCAGCGACCCGGGGGCGAGCGCTTTCTTT.

The CDR3 loop is CASSSRLYGTASYGYTF. CDR3 bases: TGTGCCAGCAGTTCCCGACTGTACGGGACAGCTAGCTATGGCTACACCTTC. The chain couples TRBV6-5 to TRBJ1-2; TRBD1 agrees at 7 bases. Losses at the gene ends were 4 bases for V and 4 bases for J; bases not matched to a gene: 15. CDR3 length: 17 residues. Germline CDR1 reads MNHEY; CDR2 reads SVGAGI.

The chain couples TRBV11-2 to TRBJ2-3; the D call may be TRBD1 or TRBD2 (5 bases each). Germline values: CDR1 SGHAT, CDR2 FQNNGV. CDR3 length: 15 amino acids. V gave up 0 bases and J gave up 3 bases, with 10 bases separating them. CDR3 DNA: TGTGCCAGCAGCTTAGAGTGGGGGATTACAGATACGCAGTATTTT. This codes for CASSLEWGITDTQYF. The variable domain in full, completed from reference TRBV11-2 and TRBJ2-3, reads EAGVAQSPRYKIIEKRQSVAFWCNPISGHATLYWYQQILGQGPKLLIQFQNNGVVDDSQLPKDRFSAERLKGVDSTLKIQPAKLEDSAVYLCASSLEWGITDTQYFGPGTRLTVL.

The V call is TRBV4-1, the J call TRBJ1-1; D remains ambiguous. Trimming removed 3 bases from V and 0 bases from J, with 8 bases in between. CDR1 and CDR2 from the germline V gene are MGHRA and YSYEKL. CDR3 size: 14 residues. For the CDR3, the DNA is TGCGCCAGCAGCCATGTCGGGATGAACACTGAAGCTTTCTTT. It yields the protein CASSHVGMNTEAFF.

This clonotype was seen a handful of times. This sequence joins TRBV28 and TRBJ1-1; D remains unclear. Germline V gene data show CDR1 as MDHEN and CDR2 as SYDVKM. The V gene lost 6 bases and the J gene lost 4 bases, with 9 bases spanning the gap. The length of the CDR3 is 12 residues. CDR3 in amino acids: CASSSRSTEAFF. CDR3 DNA: TGTGCCAGCAGCTCCCGCTCCACTGAAGCTTTCTTT.

The chain couples TRBV27 to TRBJ1-5; tentative D call: TRBD1 (5 bases). The germline V gene has CDR1 MNHEY and CDR2 SMNVEV (reference sequence). Trimming stripped 4 bases from V and 2 bases from J, with 15 bases between. This CDR3 contains 16 residues. Written as DNA, the CDR3 is TGTGCCAGCAGTTCCTTAGGGACCGGTGGCAATCAGCCCCAGCATTTT. This sequence encodes CASSSLGTGGNQPQHF.

This clonotype has only a few counts. One base away lies a much larger clone, so this may be a sequencing read error. The V and J genes are TRBV3-1 and TRBJ2-4, with a possible D match to TRBD1 (6 bases). V was pared by 0 bases and J by 6 bases, with 12 bases between. Germline V gives CDR1 LGHDT, CDR2 YNNKEL (reference sequence). The CDR3 is 15 amino acids. The CDR3: CASSQESSRGNIQYF. The CDR3 coding sequence is TGTGCCAGCAGCCAAGAGTCGAGCAGGGGAAACATTCAGTACTTC. Variable domain in full (rest from reference TRBV3-1 and TRBJ2-4): DTAVSQTPKYLVTQMGNDKSIKCEQNLGHDTMYWYKQDSKKFLKIMFSYNNKELIINETVPNRFSPKSPDKAHLNLHINSLELGDSAVYFCASSQESSRGNIQYFGAGTRLSVL.